This T cell receptor beta chain was recovered during a study of blood T cell repertoires in COVID-19. Study-level background: Sources were T cells, B-cell-depleted T cells, or PBMCs; the material itself was cDNA or gDNA.

Original processing notes: By means of reference gene primer amplification, nucleated cell counts were estimated. Data came from immunoSEQ multiplex PCR; TCRdb stores just in-frame clones and leaves some out. Clonal size and the V and J genes are those of that table, whereas D and trimming came from the DNA. The sample lists about 300,000 clones; roughly nine tenths were seen once. Recruitment covered 20 to 25 US areas and drew participants whose ages spanned roughly 18 to 89 years. Participants in the exposed group had met a COVID-19 case in the 2 weeks before joining the study. The CDR3 totals 14 residues. Germline loops: CDR1 LNHNV, CDR2 YYDKDF (reference sequence). Concerning this clone itself: One junction end disagrees with the germline gene, perhaps due to a read error.

Specimen: PBMCs or T cells enriched from blood (not recorded which). The chain has TRBV15 and TRBJ1-2; 10 bases line up with TRBD1. This TCR was recovered from a woman aged 50 to 65 who had been exposed to COVID-19. As DNA, the CDR3 is TGTGCCACGAGCAGGACAGGGGGTGACTATGGCTACACCTTC. Its translation is CATSRTGGDYGYTF.